The next 26 T cell receptor beta chains were all read from a single sample in a study of human T cells and chemical hapten exposure. Specified time point: patch test 2, 6 weeks after DPC sensitization. The treatment denotes: therapeutic diphenylcyclopropenone sensitization with weekly scalp DPC. Someone pulled total RNA out of unfractionated whole blood. Using its own MiXCR run on the RACE reads, TCRdb lists one record per CDR3 protein. The data hold roughly 42,000 distinct CDR3 sequences, with approximately 10% observed a single time. This material consisted of whole blood, taken in connection with sensitization to the hapten diphenylcyclopropenone (DPC). These receptors all come from a woman aged 30 to 39 with alopecia areata. Some clones in this sample may be carry-over from other donors' samples.

This clonotype has a count of ten or more. The chain uses TRBV28 and TRBJ2-1, with D possibly matching TRBD1 (5 bases). The ends were cut back, 1 base at V and 5 bases at J, with 12 bases in the middle. Germline CDR1 is MDHEN and CDR2 is SYDVKM. The CDR3 extends over 15 amino acids. Here the CDR3 DNA reads TGTGCCAGCAGTTTATTGGCAGGGTCCGACAATGAGCAGTTCTTC. Its translation is CASSLLAGSDNEQFF.

This chain links TRBV7-2 with TRBJ2-3, with TRBD2 as a possible D gene (6 bases). CDR3 length: 15 residues. Between the trimmed V and J ends, which lost 5 bases and 0 bases, there was a span of 12 bases. The V gene's germline CDR1 is SGHTA and CDR2 FQGNSA. The CDR3 DNA sequence: TGTGCCAGCAGCAACCTAGCGATGAGCACAGATACGCAGTATTTT. Amino acids: CASSNLAMSTDTQYF.

The rearrangement uses TRBV7-8 and TRBJ2-1; D call uncertain. CDR1 and CDR2 (germline): SGHVS, FQNEAQ. V was clipped by 3 bases and J by 6 bases, with 9 bases between them. The CDR3 has 13 amino acids. CDR3 DNA: TGTGCCAGCAGCTTGGGCAGCCGCAATGAGCAGTTCTTC. Its translation: CASSLGSRNEQFF.

The chain recombines TRBV28 with TRBJ2-2; TRBD2 matches at 7 bases. Germline V gives CDR1 MDHEN, CDR2 SYDVKM. CDR3 length: 15 residues. J gave up 3 bases and V 1 base, and 2 bases lay outside the gene matches. The CDR3, as DNA: TGTGCCAGCAGTTTATCGGCGGGGGACACCGGGGAGCTGTTTTTT. Amino acid sequence: CASSLSAGDTGELFF.

This clonotype was counted between two and nine times. V is TRBV7-9 and J is TRBJ2-4; 10 bases map to TRBD2. This CDR3 has 16 residues. Germline V gene lookup returns CDR1 SEHNR and CDR2 FQNEAQ (reference sequence). The V gene end was trimmed by 5 bases and the J gene end by 9 bases; junction bases not matched to a gene: 13. The CDR3 DNA is TGTGCCAGCAGCACCTATAGCGGGGGGACAGAGAGCATTCAGTACTTC. It translates to CASSTYSGGTESIQYF.

This clonotype was detected many times. This chain joins TRBV2 and TRBJ2-6, with D uncertain. Germline CDR1 reads SNHLY; CDR2 reads FYNNEI. The CDR3 spans 14 residues. V was pared by 3 bases and J by 2 bases, with 5 bases between. The CDR3: CASSDRTGANVLTF. CDR3 DNA sequence: TGTGCCAGCAGTGATAGGACTGGGGCCAACGTCCTGACTTTC.

The CDR3 protein is CASSQDIVDSSYEQYF. The CDR3 bases are TGCGCCAGCAGCCAAGATATAGTCGACAGCTCCTACGAGCAGTACTTC. The chain has TRBV4-3 and TRBJ2-7; D is perhaps TRBD1 (5 bases). Germline loops: CDR1 LGHNA, CDR2 YSLEER. V was clipped by 0 bases and J by 0 bases, with 12 bases between them. This CDR3 has 16 residues.

There are many counts of this clonotype. The rearrangement uses TRBV28 and TRBJ1-2, with TRBD1 identical over 8 bases. The CDR3 consists of 14 residues. CDR1 MDHEN and CDR2 SYDVKM come from the germline V gene. Trimming at V came to 4 bases and at J to 8 bases, leaving 9 bases not matched to a gene. The DNA of the CDR3 is TGTGCCAGCAGTTCTCGGACAGGGTATCAGGGCTACACCTTC. As protein: CASSSRTGYQGYTF.

V gene TRBV4-2 combines with J gene TRBJ2-5; 12 positions agree with TRBD2. The J segment lost 7 bases and the V segment lost 2 bases, leaving 8 bases of the junction unmatched. Germline V gene data show CDR1 as LGHNA and CDR2 as YNFKEQ. The CDR3 is made up of 16 amino acids. CDR3 DNA: TGTGCCAGCAGCCAACCCACTCTAGCGGGGGGGCGGACCCAGTACTTC. This encodes CASSQPTLAGGRTQYF.

There are many counts of this clonotype. The V call is TRBV6-1, the J call TRBJ2-3; D ambiguous. Germline V gives CDR1 MNHNS, CDR2 SASEGT. This CDR3 has 15 amino acids. V was trimmed by 4 bases and J by 1 base, leaving 12 bases between them. CDR3 bases: TGTGCCAGCAGTGGGTCTAGGGCTGGCACAGATACGCAGTATTTT. Translation gives CASSGSRAGTDTQYF.

The chain carries TRBV29-1 and TRBJ2-1; possibly TRBD1 or TRBD2 for D (6 bases each). V gave up 7 bases and J gave up 0 bases, with 25 bases separating them. Germline V lookup: CDR1 SQVTM, CDR2 ANQGSEA. The CDR3 runs 18 residues. As DNA, the CDR3 is TGCAGCGCACCTTATGAGGGGGGAACTATTAGCTCCTACAATGAGCAGTTCTTC. This encodes CSAPYEGGTISSYNEQFF.

The rearrangement links TRBV4-1 to TRBJ2-7; possible D gene TRBD1, 6 bases. This CDR3 has 14 amino acids. V lost 5 bases to trimming and J lost 2 bases, with 13 bases between them. Germline-derived CDR1 and CDR2 are MGHRA and YSYEKL. The CDR3 coding sequence is TGCGCCAGCAGCTTCACCCGGACAGCCTACGAGCAGTACTTC. It yields the protein CASSFTRTAYEQYF.

At least ten counts were recorded for this clonotype. The V and J genes are TRBV16 and TRBJ2-1; 8 bases align to TRBD2. The CDR3 is 15 amino acids. V lost 10 bases to trimming and J lost 0 bases; unmatched junction nucleotides: 8. Germline V gene lookup returns CDR1 KGHSY and CDR2 FQNENV. The CDR3 region has the DNA TGTGCCACCAACGGCGGGGGGAGCTCCTACAATGAGCAGTTCTTC. This sequence encodes CATNGGGSSYNEQFF.

V and J are TRBV7-2 and TRBJ2-4; possible D gene TRBD2, 5 bases. The CDR3 runs to 16 residues. From germline, CDR1 is SGHTA and CDR2 FQGNSA. Trimming took 1 base from V and 1 from J, leaving 11 bases between them. CDR3 region: CASSLGGHKAKNIQYF. The DNA of the CDR3 is TGTGCCAGCAGCTTAGGAGGGCACAAGGCCAAAAACATTCAGTACTTC.

V usage is TRBV7-3 and J usage is TRBJ2-7; no clear D. V dropped 2 bases and J dropped 2 bases, with 7 bases sitting between them. The CDR3 runs 13 residues. Germline V gene data show CDR1 as SGHTA and CDR2 as FQGTGA. This CDR3 is CASSLGRAYEQYF. The CDR3 coding sequence is TGTGCCAGCAGCTTAGGAAGGGCCTACGAGCAGTACTTC.

This clonotype has just a few counts. The chain couples TRBV28 to TRBJ1-4; D call uncertain. CDR3 length: 12 amino acids. With 7 bases removed from V and 7 bases from J, the gap between germline ends came to 10 bases. The germline V gene encodes CDR1 MDHEN and CDR2 SYDVKM. CDR3 in DNA: TGTGCCAGCACGGCCTTGGGTGAAAAACTGTTTTTT. It codes for CASTALGEKLFF.

This clonotype was seen at least ten times. This chain connects TRBV10-3 to TRBJ2-3, with D uncertain. Germline V lookup: CDR1 ENHRY, CDR2 SYGVKD. The ends were cut back, 7 bases at V and 0 bases at J, with 11 bases in the middle. The CDR3 length is 14 residues. The CDR3 region is CAITRTESTDTQYF. As DNA, the CDR3 is TGTGCCATCACCCGAACAGAGAGCACAGATACGCAGTATTTT.

This sequence joins TRBV7-3 and TRBJ2-5, with 8 positions matching TRBD1. Germline CDR1 reads SGHTA; CDR2 reads FQGTGA. This CDR3 spans 15 amino acids. The ends lost 5 bases at V and 5 bases at J; junction bases unmatched: 10. The CDR3 DNA follows: TGTGCCAGCAGCCGAAACAGGGGGGCGGCGGAGACCCAGTACTTC. The encoded protein is CASSRNRGAAETQYF.

The chain carries TRBV27 and TRBJ2-6; 8 bases fit TRBD1. Germline CDR1 reads MNHEY; CDR2 reads SMNVEV (reference sequence). The CDR3 consists of 18 residues. Trimming took 4 bases from V and 1 from J; bases not matched to a gene: 9. CDR3 protein: CASSSLGQGVSGANVLTF. The CDR3 coding sequence is TGTGCCAGCAGTTCCCTCGGACAGGGTGTATCTGGGGCCAACGTCCTGACTTTC.

The chain combines TRBV12-3 or TRBV12-4 with TRBJ2-5; tentatively, D is TRBD1 or TRBD2 (5 bases each). Trimming pared 4 bases from V and 10 bases from J, leaving 16 bases between. The CDR3 runs 13 residues. CDR3 DNA: TGTGCCAGCAGTTCACCCTGGGACGCGGGCCAGTACTTC. Translating gives CASSSPWDAGQYF.

Only a few counts were recorded for this clonotype. CDR3 sequence reads: CASSLALRSTDTQYF. As DNA, the CDR3 is TGCGCCAGCAGCTTGGCTCTCCGTAGCACAGATACGCAGTATTTT. The chain is built from TRBV5-1 and TRBJ2-3; no firm D call. This CDR3 has 15 residues. The germline gives CDR1 SGHRS, CDR2 YFSETQ. Trimming removed 0 bases from V and 0 bases from J, with 8 bases in between.

This chain links TRBV10-3 with TRBJ2-7; 7 nucleotides match TRBD2. The CDR3 runs to 11 residues. Germline V CDR1 and CDR2: ENHRY, SYGVKD. V lost 4 bases to trimming and J lost 7 bases; unmatched junction nucleotides: 1. CDR3 in DNA: TGTGCCATCAGTGCCGGGGGGGAGCAGTACTTC. This sequence encodes CAISAGGEQYF.

This clonotype was picked up many times. The chain carries TRBV6-5 and TRBJ1-5; D might be TRBD1 (6 bases). V lost 6 bases and J 0 bases, leaving 15 bases between the germline ends. The length of the CDR3 is 16 residues. CDR1 MNHEY and CDR2 SVGAGI come from the germline V gene. The CDR3, as DNA: TGTGCCAGCAGGAGCGAACAGGGCCCTAGCAATCAGCCCCAGCATTTT. The encoded protein is CASRSEQGPSNQPQHF.

The V call is TRBV28, the J call TRBJ1-2; no definite D call. The CDR3 sequence is 12 residues long. CDR1 and CDR2 from the germline V gene are MDHEN and SYDVKM. V lost 7 bases, J lost 2 bases, and 8 bases lay in between. CDR3 sequence: CASTAANYGYTF. As DNA, the CDR3 is TGTGCCAGCACCGCGGCAAACTATGGCTACACCTTC.

This clonotype was found once. The CDR3 reads CASSLAWGGSYNEQFF. CDR3 DNA: TGTGCCAGCAGCTTGGCGTGGGGGGGCTCCTACAATGAGCAGTTCTTC. This sequence joins TRBV5-4 and TRBJ2-1; 7 bases are a match to TRBD2. This CDR3 contains 16 residues. J lost 0 bases, V lost 0 bases, and 3 bases had no gene match. Germline CDR1 and CDR2: SGHNT and YYREEE (reference sequence).

J is TRBJ1-1 and V is TRBV5-1; 7 nucleotides align to TRBD1. Unmatched junction bases numbered 6, after V lost 0 bases and J lost 1 base. This CDR3 spans 16 amino acids. Germline CDR1 and CDR2: SGHRS and YFSETQ. CDR3 bases: TGCGCCAGCAGCTTGGGGCATGGGACAGCGAACACTGAAGCTTTCTTT. Translated: CASSLGHGTANTEAFF. The full variable domain, completed using reference TRBV5-1 and TRBJ1-1, is KAGVTQTPRYLIKTRGQQVTLSCSPISGHRSVSWYQQTPGQGLQFLFEYFSETQRNKGNFPGRFSGRQFSNSRSEMNVSTLELGDSALYLCASSLGHGTANTEAFFGQGTRLTVV.